One TCR beta chain is described in this entry. Produced via immunoSEQ multiplex PCR; TCRdb's table is partial and in-frame only. This repertoire shows 40,000 or so clones, about 81% found once; its top ten account for approximately 0.6%. This CDR3 comprises 14 residues. Germline V gene data show CDR1 as MNHEY and CDR2 as SVGAGI. With 4 bases removed from V and 7 bases from J, the gap between germline ends came to 13 bases. This sample is part of a study of STAT5B mutations in CD4+ large granular lymphocyte leukemia. The chain joins TRBV6-5 to TRBJ1-4; D ambiguous. Sequencing was carried out using CD4+ T cells from blood buffy coats. This TCR was sampled from a human donor in good health. The CDR3 DNA reads TGTGCCAGCAGTTCGAGCGGTCGGGGTGAAAAACTGTTTTTT. It codes for CASSSSGRGEKLFF.